This T cell receptor beta chain emerged from a study of identical twins. TCRdb ran MiXCR on the 5' RACE reads and lists one entry per CDR3 protein. Altogether 700,000 to 950,000 distinct CDR3 sequences are present, more than 9% being singletons, with the ten largest covering around 1.5%. This CDR3 contains 14 residues. Germline-derived CDR1 and CDR2 are DFQATT and SNEGSKA (reference sequence). The V gene lost 0 bases and the J gene lost 4 bases, with 12 bases spanning the gap. A further study also used this sample, focusing on yellow fever vaccine responses in identical twins.

The sample was PBMCs. V is TRBV20-1 and J is TRBJ2-5; D may be TRBD1 (6 bases). This sequence originates from a woman under 30 in good health. The CDR3 protein is CSARDGTYLETQYF. DNA of the CDR3: TGCAGTGCTAGAGATGGGACATACTTAGAGACCCAGTACTTC.